This section outlines one T cell receptor beta chain sequence together with its context. An end of the junction does not agree with germline; a read error may underlie this. This sample is part of a study of Graves' ophthalmopathy and Graves' hyperthyroidism. For repertoire sequencing, the TCR beta CDR3 regions were amplified from RNA transcripts. The workflow started with a first-round RT-PCR run with HTBI primers and then moved on to a second-round multiplex PCR. One entry per CDR3 protein results from TCRdb running MiXCR on the multiplex PCR reads. The data show about 740,000 distinct CDR3 sequences, with roughly 40% seen just once and roughly 46% held by the top ten. Ophthalmopathy cases showed moderate-to-severe activity, scoring CAS ≥3 and NOSPECS ≥4, with duration under 3 months. The authors isolated PBMCs from 9.5 to 10 ml of fresh peripheral blood. The CDR3 runs 15 residues. CDR1 SGDLS and CDR2 YYNGEE come from the germline V gene.

The V and J genes are TRBV9 and TRBJ1-6, with D possibly TRBD1 on 6 matching bases. Sequences were obtained from peripheral blood. This sequence was found in an adult man with Graves' ophthalmopathy. CDR3 bases: TGTGGCAGCAGTTTGGTGGGGGGCGGCGGTTCACCCCTCCACTTT. Protein product: CGSSLVGGGGSPLHF.